This section outlines one TCR beta chain sequence together with its context. This record belongs to a study of T-cell memory formation after mild COVID-19. MiXCR, run by TCRdb on the 5' RACE reads, gives a single entry per CDR3 protein. The table has about 430,000 distinct CDR3 sequences, roughly 18% seen once; the top ten hold 20% to 25%. V lost 4 bases to trimming and J lost 9 bases; unmatched junction nucleotides: 8. The CDR3 covers 15 residues. Looked up from germline, CDR1 is KGHSH and CDR2 is LQKENI. Sequenced input: PBMCs or a T cell subset sorted from them (not recorded which). The receptor was derived from a man between 18 and 29 years old who had mild COVID-19 (a few samples of this study predate the infection). Cell type and time point are not known. V usage is TRBV18 and J usage is TRBJ1-6, with 8 bases lining up with TRBD1. This CDR3 reads CASSHRDRGISPLHF. In nucleotides, the CDR3 is TGTGCCAGCTCACACAGAGACAGGGGTATTTCACCCCTCCACTTT.